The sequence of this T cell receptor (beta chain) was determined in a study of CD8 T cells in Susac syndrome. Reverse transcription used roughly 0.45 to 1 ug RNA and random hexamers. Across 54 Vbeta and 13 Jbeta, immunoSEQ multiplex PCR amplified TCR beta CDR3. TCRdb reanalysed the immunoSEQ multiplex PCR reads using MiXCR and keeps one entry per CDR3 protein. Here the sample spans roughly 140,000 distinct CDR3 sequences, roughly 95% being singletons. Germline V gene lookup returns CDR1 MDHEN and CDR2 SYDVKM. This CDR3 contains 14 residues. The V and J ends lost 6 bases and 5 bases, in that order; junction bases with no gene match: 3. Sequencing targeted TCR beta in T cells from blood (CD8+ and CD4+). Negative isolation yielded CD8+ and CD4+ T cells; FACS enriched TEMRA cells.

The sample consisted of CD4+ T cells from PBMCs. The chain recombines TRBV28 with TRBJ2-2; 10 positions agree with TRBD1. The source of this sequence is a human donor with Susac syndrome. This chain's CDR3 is CASRRTGGTGELFF. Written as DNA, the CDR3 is TGTGCCAGCAGACGGACAGGGGGGACCGGGGAGCTGTTTTTT.